The present TCR beta chain was sequenced within a study of blood T cells in healthy people across ages (dated by TCRdb to about 2015). Background for the entire study: Template switching captured roughly one uniquely barcoded TCR beta cDNA molecule per two T cells in model experiments. To track age-related changes in TCR beta repertoire diversity, the study relied on deep sequencing normalized with unique cDNA molecular identifiers. Four age groups were formed from the donors: young (average roughly 15 years), middle-aged (approximately 40), aged (under 70) and long-lived (roughly 88). Two additional independent replicas of 1 million unique cDNA reads from the same blood draw were analyzed for two donors (one aged 18 to 30 and one aged 80 or older). What the study reported, not specific to this receptor: As age increased, observed TCR beta diversity per million T cells dropped in a roughly linear way, and a significant reduction was already evident by age roughly 40. Observed TCR beta diversity correlated strongly with the percentage of naive T cells measured by flow cytometry. Estimates of total diversity based on one million sequenced T cells were considered lower bounds and underestimates. Bulk unsorted PBMC profiling prevented conclusive comparison of naive and antigen-experienced compartments. The CMV infection status of donors was not known, potentially confounding age-related changes in expanded clonotypes. Compared with the aged group, more naive CD4+ T cells, fewer expanded clones and increased TCR diversity were shown by the long-lived group, suggesting age selection.

The donors were roughly 40 Caucasian individuals from Russia, aged about 6 to 100 years, who were systemically healthy. About 9.8 milliliters of peripheral blood were drawn from each donor into EDTA-treated Vacutainer tubes. Ficoll-Paque density-gradient centrifugation was used to isolate PBMCs, with at least 6.5 million per sample. Trizol reagent was used to extract total RNA from PBMCs, with at least 6 micrograms per sample. The percentages of naive CD45RAhigh/CD27high T cells were determined by flow cytometry on a PBMC aliquot from every donor. About this clonotype: No antigen is known for it. Base qualities are not at hand, and no much larger clone is one base apart.

Library construction relied on 5' RACE. Sequencer: Illumina HiSeq 2500. A second PCR of roughly 7 to 11 cycles was performed with a sample-barcoded 5' primer and a J-beta primer mix. Each TCR beta cDNA molecule received a unique molecular identifier from a template-switch 5' adaptor carrying 12 random nucleotides. At least 2.5 million CDR3-containing paired-end reads were obtained from each sample. First-strand cDNA was synthesized from all RNA with the Mint cDNA synthesis kit, primed by a TRBC-specific oligonucleotide. After uracil-DNA glycosylase treatment, a first 18-cycle PCR used universal primers M1SS and BC2_uni_R on all cDNA. The authors' analysis ran thus. For normalization, 1 million high-quality reads, each with a distinct molecular identifier, were randomly selected from each sample. Reads with shared molecular identifiers were discarded instead of being binned into consensus sequences. MiTCR, set to a Q25 quality threshold and the strictest error-elimination algorithm, was used for CDR3 identification, clonotype clustering and error correction. A nonparametric unseen species model using Euler transformation provided a lower-bound estimate of total TCR beta diversity. TCRdb's own reprocessing of the public reads used fastp at Q25 and MiXCR and kept productive beta chains. Rows merge per CDR3 protein into single entries with the most common DNA and genes. These V and J calls rely on TCRdb rather than the paper's analysis. The sample has hundreds of thousands of distinct CDR3 sequences on record, about 26% of them singletons. Together, the top ten hold about 2.9% of the sample.

There are 13 amino acids in the CDR3, from cysteine to phenylalanine inclusive. The kept DNA is CDR3 alone, 39 bases in frame from the first base. In the germline V gene (reference sequence), CDR1 corresponds to DFQATT and CDR2 to SNEGSKA. Trimming removed 6 bases from V and 11 bases from J, leaving 22 bases between the germline ends. These same records also appear under a second study, on T cells of mothers and their children. Per that second paper: Nine systemically healthy Caucasian individuals, comprising three mothers and their six children, were included as donors. cDNA synthesis used all of the extracted RNA, with around 1.6 ug of RNA in each 15 ul reaction. In the second PCR, the M1S primer added sample barcodes and 2-4 random nucleotides. Each mother yielded over 8.5 million TCR beta CDR3 reads and each child roughly 3 million reads. TCR recombination output is similarly shaped by thymic selection in related and unrelated pairs, with a minor effect exerted by inherited differences. Normalized repertoire overlap was always found to be slightly, but never significantly, higher in related mother-child pairs than in unrelated mother-child pairs. No persistent microchimeric T cell clones were found, with a detection sensitivity of 75 to 100 clones per million clonotypes. The study used deep NGS to compare TCR beta repertoires of mothers and children, seeking features distinguishing related mother-child pairs from unrelated individuals. The mean age was approximately 41 +/- 4 years for the mothers and roughly 11 +/- 4 years for the children. After adapter ligation was performed with NEBNext reagents, the libraries were sequenced on an Illumina HiSeq 2000 with 100+100 nt paired-end reads. To prevent cross-contamination, the mother and child libraries were prepared a month apart and were sequenced in separate runs. Between about 500,000 and 2,100,000 distinct TCR beta clonotypes were identified per donor. Naive TCR beta clonotypes were estimated from low-frequency clonotypes matched to each donor's FACS-determined naive share, without sorting.

The source of this sequence is a boy younger than 18 in good health. Source material: blood. The rearrangement combines TRBV20-1 with TRBJ2-5, and TRBD1 may be the D gene, going by 7 matching bases. The nucleotide sequence reads TGCAGTGCCCAGACAACCCCAGCAGGGGGGCAGTACTTC. Translated, it gives CSAQTTPAGGQYF.